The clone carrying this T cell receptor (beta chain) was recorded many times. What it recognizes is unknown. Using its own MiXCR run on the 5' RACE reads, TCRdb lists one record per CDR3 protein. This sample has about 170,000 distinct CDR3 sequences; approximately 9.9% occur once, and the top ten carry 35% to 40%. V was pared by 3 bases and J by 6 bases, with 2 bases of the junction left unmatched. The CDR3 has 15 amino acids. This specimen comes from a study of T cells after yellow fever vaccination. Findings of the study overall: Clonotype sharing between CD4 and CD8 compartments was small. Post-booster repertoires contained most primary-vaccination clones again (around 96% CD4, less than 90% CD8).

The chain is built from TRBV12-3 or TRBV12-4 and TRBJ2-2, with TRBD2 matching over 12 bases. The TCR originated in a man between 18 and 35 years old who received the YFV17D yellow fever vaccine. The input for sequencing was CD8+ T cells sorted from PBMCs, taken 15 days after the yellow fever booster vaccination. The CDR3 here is CASSLLAGGSGELFF. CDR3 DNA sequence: TGTGCCAGCAGTTTGCTAGCGGGGGGGTCCGGGGAGCTGTTTTTT.